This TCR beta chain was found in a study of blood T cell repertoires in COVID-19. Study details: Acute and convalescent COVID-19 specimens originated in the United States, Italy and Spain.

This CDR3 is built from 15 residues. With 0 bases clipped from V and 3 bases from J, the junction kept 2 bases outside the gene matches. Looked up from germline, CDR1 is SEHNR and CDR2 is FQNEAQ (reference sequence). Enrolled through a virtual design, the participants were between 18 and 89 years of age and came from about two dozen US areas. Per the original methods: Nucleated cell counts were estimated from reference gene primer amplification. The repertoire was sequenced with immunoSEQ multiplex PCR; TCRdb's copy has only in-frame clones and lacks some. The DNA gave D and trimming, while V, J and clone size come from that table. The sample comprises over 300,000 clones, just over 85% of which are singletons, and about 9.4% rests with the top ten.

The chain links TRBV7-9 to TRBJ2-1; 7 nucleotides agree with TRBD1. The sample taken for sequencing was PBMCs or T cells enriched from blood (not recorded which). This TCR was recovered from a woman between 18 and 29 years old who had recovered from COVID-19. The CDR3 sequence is CASSLAGQNYNEQFF. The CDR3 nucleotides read TGTGCCAGCAGCTTAGCGGGACAGAACTACAATGAGCAGTTCTTC.